This T cell receptor beta chain emerged from a study of blood T cell repertoires in COVID-19. About the research overall: Whether acute or convalescent, the COVID-19 samples came from the United States, Italy and Spain. PBMCs, B-cell-depleted T cells, or T cells were the source of the cDNA or gDNA that made up the material.

In the authors' methods: From reference gene primer amplification, estimates of nucleated cell counts were derived. The method was immunoSEQ multiplex PCR; TCRdb's version includes in-frame clones alone and lacks a portion of them. D and trimming were read from the DNA, whereas the V and J calls and clone size are those reported in that table. Among 30,000 to 40,000 clones listed, around 70% were seen once. This clone was detected a few times. Germline CDR1 reads MNHEY; CDR2 reads SMNVEV (reference sequence). V dropped 0 bases and J dropped 5 bases, with 17 bases sitting between them. This CDR3 is 17 amino acids long.

V gene TRBV27 combines with J gene TRBJ1-5, with D maybe TRBD1 (6 bases). The sequenced sample was peripheral blood. The TCR originated in a man between 70 and 80 years old with COVID-19, enrolled during active disease. CDR3 DNA sequence: TGTGCCAGCAGTTTATCCTTTGGCGCGGGGGCTTATCAGCCCCAGCATTTT. Translating it yields CASSLSFGAGAYQPQHF.